The 18 T cell receptor beta chains below come from one sample, sequenced in a study of shared clonotypes between healthy human individuals. Profiled with immunoSEQ multiplex PCR; TCRdb holds only in-frame clones, not every one. The sample shows 450,000 to 500,000 clones, approximately 81% of them seen only once. Sequenced material: PBMCs. The receptor source for this set is a woman aged 40 to 55 in good health. Some clones in this sample may be carry-over from other donors' samples.

This clone was observed a handful of times. The chain combines TRBV11-3 with TRBJ2-7, with D tentatively TRBD1 (6 bases). The V gene's germline CDR1 is SGHNT and CDR2 YENEEA. The CDR3 is 14 amino acids. Between the trimmed V and J ends, which lost 0 bases and 6 bases, there was a span of 12 bases. CDR3 loop: CASSLDRGAGEQYF. The CDR3 DNA is TGTGCCAGCAGCTTAGACAGGGGAGCCGGCGAGCAGTACTTC.

About this clone: A single base is all that separates this from a far larger clone, so a read error is likely. As DNA, the CDR3 is TGCAGCGTCCTAAAGTCTCCGAATGAAAAACTGTTTTTT. Translated: CSVLKSPNEKLFF. The chain couples TRBV29-1 to TRBJ1-4; D uncertain. This CDR3 contains 13 residues. From germline, CDR1 is SQVTM and CDR2 ANQGSEA. The germline V and J ends were trimmed by 6 bases and 5 bases, with 13 bases remaining between them.

The gene calls are TRBV30 and TRBJ2-7; D ambiguous. The germline V gene has CDR1 GTSNPN and CDR2 SVGIG (reference sequence). The CDR3 has 11 residues. The ends were cut back, 3 bases at V and 4 bases at J, with 7 bases in the middle. The CDR3 reads CAWSLEYEQYF. DNA for the CDR3: TGTGCCTGGAGCCTGGAGTACGAGCAGTACTTC.

This clone has a count of ten or more. The chain is built from TRBV6-1 and TRBJ1-5, with TRBD1 matching 7 bases. This CDR3 has 14 amino acids. The germline V gene encodes CDR1 MNHNS and CDR2 SASEGT. V lost 6 bases and J lost 2; bases outside the gene matches: 4. The CDR3 nucleotides read TGTGCCAGCAGCACAGGGGCGGGCAATCAGCCCCAGCATTTT. The encoded protein is CASSTGAGNQPQHF.

The chain employs TRBV11-3 and TRBJ2-2; D gene unclear. Germline assignment: CDR1 SGHNT and CDR2 YENEEA. The CDR3 contains 14 residues. Trimming removed 5 bases at V and 4 bases at J, with 11 bases between. The CDR3 DNA follows: TGTGCCAGCAGCGAAAATCCTAGCACCGGGGAGCTGTTTTTT. Protein product: CASSENPSTGELFF. The whole variable domain, filled in from reference TRBV11-3 and TRBJ2-2, reads EAGVVQSPRYKIIEKKQPVAFWCNPISGHNTLYWYLQNLGQGPELLIRYENEEAVDDSQLPKDRFSAERLKGVDSTLKIQPAELGDSAVYLCASSENPSTGELFFGEGSRLTVL.

For this clone: The likely explanation is a read error, given a far larger clone one base away. The chain has TRBV6-1 and TRBJ1-2, with 7 bases identical to TRBD1. The CDR3 is 16 amino acids. The ends lost 3 bases at V and 2 bases at J; junction bases unmatched: 9. The V gene's germline CDR1 is MNHNS and CDR2 SASEGT. The DNA for the CDR3 is TGTGCCAGCAGTGATCCACCGGGACAGTGGAACTATGGCTACACCTTC. This codes for CASSDPPGQWNYGYTF.

This chain uses TRBV28 with TRBJ2-7; a weak D match, TRBD1 (5 bases). The CDR3 contains 12 residues. Germline lookup yields CDR1 MDHEN and CDR2 SYDVKM. The V end lost 2 bases, the J end lost 9 bases, and 11 bases lay between the germline ends. CDR3 coding DNA: TGTGCCAGCAGTTTACGTCCAGACAGGCAGTACTTC. Translated: CASSLRPDRQYF.

In its sample, this clone was seen once. This chain connects TRBV18 to TRBJ2-1; D may match TRBD1 or TRBD2 (5 bases each). The V gene's germline CDR1 is KGHSH and CDR2 LQKENI. The germline V and J ends were trimmed by 0 bases and 6 bases, with 6 bases remaining between them. This CDR3 comprises 13 residues. CDR3 nucleotides: TGTGCCAGCTCACCACCAGGGACCAATGAGCAGTTCTTC. Its translation: CASSPPGTNEQFF.

Regarding this clone: This may stem from a read error, because a much larger clone lies one nucleotide away. The rearrangement links TRBV30 to TRBJ2-7, with 9 nucleotides matching TRBD1. The CDR3 consists of 16 residues. The germline CDR1 and CDR2 sequences are GTSNPN and SVGIG (reference sequence). The DNA of the CDR3 is TGTGCCTGGGGTGTACGGGGGACAGGGAAAGGCTACGAGCAGTACTTC. Its translation: CAWGVRGTGKGYEQYF.

This clone was detected only once. V and J are TRBV6-1 and TRBJ1-4, with D maybe TRBD1 (6 bases). This CDR3 has 12 residues. V lost 6 bases, J lost 7 bases, and 9 bases lay in between. The V gene's germline CDR1 is MNHNS and CDR2 SASEGT. CDR3: CASRGGGEKLFF. DNA for the CDR3: TGTGCCAGCAGGGGAGGGGGTGAAAAACTGTTTTTT.

For this clone: This likely traces to a read error, being one base from a far larger clone. Other DNA sequences in the sample encode the same CDR3. V usage is TRBV4-3 and J usage is TRBJ2-7; tentative D call: TRBD2 (6 bases). CDR3 length: 15 residues. Germline V gene sequence: CDR1 LGHNA, CDR2 YSLEER. Between the trimmed V and J ends, which lost 0 bases and 6 bases, there was a span of 15 bases. The CDR3, as DNA: TGCGCCAGCAGCCAAGATATCGGGAGTTCCGGCGAGCAGTACTTC. Translated: CASSQDIGSSGEQYF.

The CDR3 region is CASHPGTGPYEQYF. The CDR3 DNA is TGCGCCAGCCACCCCGGGACAGGGCCCTACGAGCAGTACTTC. The rearrangement links TRBV5-1 to TRBJ2-7; TRBD1 matches 9 bases. V dropped 7 bases and J dropped 2; count of bases not matched to a gene: 7. CDR1 and CDR2 (germline): SGHRS, YFSETQ. This CDR3 comprises 14 residues. The complete variable domain, with remaining parts taken from reference TRBV5-1 and TRBJ2-7, reads KAGVTQTPRYLIKTRGQQVTLSCSPISGHRSVSWYQQTPGQGLQFLFEYFSETQRNKGNFPGRFSGRQFSNSRSEMNVSTLELGDSALYLCASHPGTGPYEQYFGPGTRLTVT.

This clone was counted a single time. The chain is built from TRBV5-6 and TRBJ2-2; 8 bases map to TRBD1. Germline assignment: CDR1 SGHDT and CDR2 YYEEEE. The CDR3 has 14 amino acids. The J segment lost 6 bases and the V segment lost 4 bases, leaving 5 bases of the junction unmatched. CDR3: CASSTDRVSGELFF. The CDR3 DNA follows: TGTGCCAGCAGCACGGACAGGGTCTCCGGGGAGCTGTTTTTT.

This clone occurred once. It is likely a read error: a sequence one base away is far more abundant. This chain joins TRBV6-6 and TRBJ1-1; no reliable D call. Germline loops: CDR1 MNHNY, CDR2 SVGAGI (reference sequence). The V and J ends lost 0 bases and 7 bases respectively, with 12 bases between them. The CDR3 extends over 14 amino acids. CDR3 loop: CASSYSTRWDEAFF. CDR3 DNA: TGTGCCAGCAGTTACTCGACCAGGTGGGATGAAGCTTTCTTT.

This clone came up once. The chain uses TRBV9 and TRBJ2-1; TRBD2 aligns across 8 bases. This CDR3 region has 14 residues. CDR1 and CDR2 (germline): SGDLS, YYNGEE. The V gene end was trimmed by 7 bases and the J gene end by 6 bases; junction bases not matched to a gene: 9. The CDR3: CASGTGTRANEQFF. The CDR3 DNA follows: TGTGCCAGCGGAACCGGGACTAGGGCCAATGAGCAGTTCTTC.

Many counts were recorded for this clone. Other nucleotide sequences in the sample specify the same CDR3. The rearrangement joins TRBV28 to TRBJ2-1; TRBD1 matches at 7 bases. The trim removed 4 bases at V and 7 bases at J, leaving 7 bases unmatched. This CDR3 spans 14 amino acids. Germline V CDR1 and CDR2: MDHEN, SYDVKM. The CDR3 DNA reads as TGTGCCAGCAGTTCCTACAGGGGCAGGAATGAGCAGTTCTTC. This encodes CASSSYRGRNEQFF.

The gene calls are TRBV19 and TRBJ1-5; possible D gene TRBD1, 5 bases. The germline V gene has CDR1 LNHDA and CDR2 SQIVND (reference sequence). Trimming removed 0 bases from V and 6 bases from J, with 12 bases in between. The CDR3 length is 15 residues. The DNA of the CDR3 is TGTGCCAGTAGTATAGACAGGGAGAGAGGTCAGCCCCAGCATTTT. This gives the protein CASSIDRERGQPQHF.

This chain uses TRBV29-1 with TRBJ2-7; 7 bases map to TRBD1. Germline CDR1 reads SQVTM; CDR2 reads ANQGSEA. There are 13 residues in the CDR3. The trim removed 4 bases at V and 5 bases at J, leaving 8 bases unmatched. The CDR3 nucleotides read TGCAGCGTTGTTAGGGGGCCCGGGGACGAGCAGTACTTC. This sequence encodes CSVVRGPGDEQYF.